Presented here are 15 T cell receptor beta chains from one specimen sequenced in a study of OX40 agonist ivuxolimab in advanced cancers. The library was generated by the immunoSEQ multiplex PCR assay. TCRdb's version of the immuneACCESS table is confined to in-frame rearrangements and falls short of the full clone set. An unresolved V gene accounts for under half of the shortfall where checked; the remainder is of unknown origin. Here the sample has approximately 68,000 clones; roughly four fifths occur a single time. The top ten hold around 6.7% of the sample. The sample consisted of CD4+ or CD8+ T cells sorted from blood, taken in a trial of the OX40 agonist ivuxolimab. The receptors derive from an adult with an advanced solid tumor such as melanoma, head and neck, liver or kidney cancer.

The rearrangement links TRBV5-1 to TRBJ2-7; tentative D call: TRBD1 (7 bases). Trimming removed 4 bases at V and 4 bases at J, with 15 bases between. The CDR3 contains 14 residues. Per the germline V gene, CDR1 is SGHRS and CDR2 is YFSETQ. The CDR3 nucleotides are TGCGCCAGCAGCCAGGGCGGGACAGAGTACGAGCAGTACTTC. Translating gives CASSQGGTEYEQYF. The variable domain in full, with the rest retrieved from reference TRBV5-1 and TRBJ2-7, is KAGVTQTPRYLIKTRGQQVTLSCSPISGHRSVSWYQQTPGQGLQFLFEYFSETQRNKGNFPGRFSGRQFSNSRSEMNVSTLELGDSALYLCASSQGGTEYEQYFGPGTRLTVT.

This chain links TRBV30 with TRBJ2-1; D may be TRBD1 or TRBD2 (5 bases each). Germline CDR1 and CDR2: GTSNPN and SVGIG (reference sequence). The CDR3 is 12 residues long. V was clipped by 1 base and J by 13 bases, with 14 bases between them. This chain's CDR3 is CAWSAGPAAQFF. The CDR3, as DNA: TGTGCCTGGAGTGCGGGGCCGGCTGCCCAGTTCTTC.

The V call is TRBV28, the J call TRBJ2-6; D tentatively fits TRBD1 or TRBD2 (5 bases each). The germline V gene has CDR1 MDHEN and CDR2 SYDVKM. V lost 5 bases, J lost 2 bases, and 13 bases lay in between. This CDR3 spans 16 amino acids. CDR3 region: CASSAPGTAGANVLTF. DNA of the CDR3: TGTGCCAGCAGTGCGCCCGGGACGGCTGGGGCCAACGTCCTGACTTTC.

Regarding this clone: A much larger clone sits a single nucleotide away, making a read error possible. This sequence joins TRBV5-6 and TRBJ1-5; D not certain. The V gene lost 1 base and the J gene lost 3 bases, with 8 bases spanning the gap. Germline values: CDR1 SGHDT, CDR2 YYEEEE. CDR3 length: 14 amino acids. The CDR3 sequence: CASSLMRVNQPQHF. CDR3 sequence (DNA): TGTGCCAGCAGCTTGATGCGGGTCAATCAGCCCCAGCATTTT.

The V gene is TRBV14, the J gene TRBJ2-7; 11 bases agree with TRBD2. The CDR3 length is 17 residues. From germline, CDR1 is SGHDN and CDR2 FVKESK. The junction had 7 bases not matched to a gene; V was cut back by 3 bases and J by 0 bases. The CDR3 region is CASSQGGGLAASYEQYF. DNA of the CDR3: TGTGCCAGCAGCCAGGGGGGGGGACTAGCGGCCTCCTACGAGCAGTACTTC. Using reference TRBV14 and TRBJ2-7 for the parts outside the CDR3, the full variable domain is EAGVTQFPSHSVIEKGQTVTLRCDPISGHDNLYWYRRVMGKEIKFLLHFVKESKQDESGMPNNRFLAERTGGTYSTLKVQPAELEDSGVYFCASSQGGGLAASYEQYFGPGTRLTVT.

J is TRBJ2-7 and V is TRBV2; 11 bases are shared with TRBD2. Germline V gene data show CDR1 as SNHLY and CDR2 as FYNNEI. The trim removed 6 bases at V and 6 bases at J, leaving 7 bases unmatched. The CDR3 has 14 amino acids. CDR3 protein: CASRGSLAGGEQYV. The CDR3 DNA reads TGTGCCAGCAGGGGGAGTCTAGCGGGGGGCGAGCAGTACGTC.

This clone was recorded a few times. The chain uses TRBV13 and TRBJ2-1, with D perhaps TRBD2 (6 bases). Trimming left V 5 bases short and J 0 bases short, with 17 bases between. CDR1 PRHDT and CDR2 FYEKMQ come from the germline V gene (reference sequence). There are 17 residues in the CDR3. CDR3 amino acids: CASSRPLAPLSYNEQFF. Written as DNA, the CDR3 is TGTGCCAGCAGCCGCCCACTAGCCCCTCTCTCCTACAATGAGCAGTTCTTC. Full variable domain (missing parts from reference TRBV13 and TRBJ2-1): AAGVIQSPRHLIKEKRETATLKCYPIPRHDTVYWYQQGPGQDPQFLISFYEKMQSDKGSIPDRFSAQQFSDYHSELNMSSLELGDSALYFCASSRPLAPLSYNEQFFGPGTRLTVL.

A single count supports this clone. DNA for the CDR3: TGCGCCAGCAGCCAGCGAGCAGGGACTAGCGGGGACAATGAGCAGTTCTTC. The encoded protein is CASSQRAGTSGDNEQFF. The gene calls are TRBV4-1 and TRBJ2-1, with 13 positions matching TRBD2. The CDR3 contains 17 residues. Germline V gene sequence: CDR1 MGHRA, CDR2 YSYEKL. J was trimmed by 5 bases and V by 3 bases; bases with no gene match: 7.

The chain uses TRBV4-3 and TRBJ2-3; the match to TRBD2 covers 10 bases. The junction had 10 bases not matched to a gene; V was cut back by 4 bases and J by 3 bases. This CDR3 region has 17 residues. Germline loops: CDR1 LGHNA, CDR2 YSLEER. The CDR3 protein is CASSLQTSGVGTDTQYF. The CDR3 nucleotides read TGCGCCAGCAGCCTACAAACTAGCGGGGTGGGTACAGATACGCAGTATTTT.

The chain has TRBV27 and TRBJ2-3, with D perhaps matching TRBD2 (5 bases). V shed 3 bases and J shed 6 bases, with 16 bases lying between them. The length of the CDR3 is 15 residues. From germline, CDR1 is MNHEY and CDR2 SMNVEV (reference sequence). In DNA, the CDR3 is TGTGCCAGCAGTTTGGGCCCGCGCGGGTCTGATACGCAGTATTTT. This translates into CASSLGPRGSDTQYF.

This clone has only a few counts. J is TRBJ2-2 and V is TRBV4-1, with 7 positions matching TRBD2. CDR3 length: 16 residues. V was clipped by 0 bases and J by 5 bases; unmatched bases: 6. Germline-derived CDR1 and CDR2 are MGHRA and YSYEKL. The CDR3 DNA sequence: TGCGCCAGCAGCCAAGATCCGGGACTACAAACCGGGGAGCTGTTTTTT. Its translation: CASSQDPGLQTGELFF.

This chain links TRBV7-2 with TRBJ2-7; D gene unclear. CDR3 length equals 14 residues. V was cut by 2 bases and J by 1 base, with 9 bases left in between. The V gene's germline CDR1 is SGHTA and CDR2 FQGNSA. CDR3 sequence reads: CASSLLPGSYEQYF. The DNA for the CDR3 is TGTGCCAGCAGCTTATTACCCGGGTCCTACGAGCAGTACTTC.

This rearrangement joins TRBV10-1 to TRBJ1-5; 9 nucleotides agree with TRBD1. The CDR3 is 19 amino acids. Losses at the gene ends were 8 bases for V and 2 bases for J; bases not matched to a gene: 19. Germline V gene data show CDR1 as WNHNN and CDR2 as SYGVQD (reference sequence). CDR3 sequence reads: CASWDNRGRTGEGNQPQHF. The CDR3, as DNA: TGCGCCAGCTGGGATAACCGGGGGAGGACAGGGGAAGGCAATCAGCCCCAGCATTTT.

This rearrangement joins TRBV2 to TRBJ1-5; D is undetermined. Germline V gene sequence: CDR1 SNHLY, CDR2 FYNNEI. The CDR3 is 12 amino acids. Trimming removed 6 bases from V and 4 bases from J, with 7 bases in between. This CDR3 is CASSGENQPQHF. The CDR3 DNA reads as TGTGCCAGCAGCGGGGAGAATCAGCCCCAGCATTTT.

The chain has TRBV2 and TRBJ1-6, with D perhaps matching TRBD1 (6 bases). V lost 6 bases, J lost 7 bases, and 13 bases lay in between. The CDR3 loop spans 14 amino acids. CDR1 SNHLY and CDR2 FYNNEI come from the germline V gene. The CDR3 nucleotides are TGTGCCAGCAGGGACAGACTTGGGAATTCACCCCTCCACTTT. It codes for CASRDRLGNSPLHF.